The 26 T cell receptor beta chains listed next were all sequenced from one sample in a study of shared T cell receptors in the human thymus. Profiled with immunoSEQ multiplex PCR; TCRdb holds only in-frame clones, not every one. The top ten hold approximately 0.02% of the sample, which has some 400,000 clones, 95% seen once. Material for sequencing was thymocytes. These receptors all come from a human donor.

CDR3: CASSLGTNEKLFF. The DNA of the CDR3 is TGTGCCAGCAGTTTAGGAACTAATGAAAAACTGTTTTTT. The chain recombines TRBV27 with TRBJ1-4; D is uncertain. Trimming took off 2 bases at V and 1 base at J, with 2 bases between the two ends. The CDR3 runs 13 residues. Germline V gene lookup returns CDR1 MNHEY and CDR2 SMNVEV (reference sequence).

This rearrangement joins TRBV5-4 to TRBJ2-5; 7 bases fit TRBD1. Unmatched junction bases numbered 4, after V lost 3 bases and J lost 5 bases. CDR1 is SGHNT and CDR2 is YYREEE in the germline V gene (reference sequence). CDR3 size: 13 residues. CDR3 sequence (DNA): TGTGCCAGCAGCTGGACAGGAAAGGAGACCCAGTACTTC. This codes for CASSWTGKETQYF.

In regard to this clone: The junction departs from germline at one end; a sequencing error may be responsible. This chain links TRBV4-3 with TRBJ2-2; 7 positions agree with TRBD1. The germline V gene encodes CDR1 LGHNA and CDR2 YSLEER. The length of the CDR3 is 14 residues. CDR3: CASRQRVGAGGLFF. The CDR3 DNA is TGCGCCAGCAGACAACGGGTTGGGGCAGGGGGGCTGTTTTTT.

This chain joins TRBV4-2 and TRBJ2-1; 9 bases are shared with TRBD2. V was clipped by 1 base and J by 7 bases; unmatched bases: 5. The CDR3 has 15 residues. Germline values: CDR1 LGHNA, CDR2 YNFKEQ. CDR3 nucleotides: TGTGCCAGCAGCCAAGGGGCGGGAGGGCTAAATGAGCAGTTCTTC. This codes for CASSQGAGGLNEQFF.

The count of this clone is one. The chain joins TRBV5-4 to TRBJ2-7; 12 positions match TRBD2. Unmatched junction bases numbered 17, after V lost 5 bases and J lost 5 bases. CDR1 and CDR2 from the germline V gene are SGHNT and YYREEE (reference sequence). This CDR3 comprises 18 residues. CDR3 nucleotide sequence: TGTGCCAGCAGTGAGGGACAGTCTAGCGGGAGGGCCGAGCACGAGCAGTACTTC. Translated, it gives CASSEGQSSGRAEHEQYF.

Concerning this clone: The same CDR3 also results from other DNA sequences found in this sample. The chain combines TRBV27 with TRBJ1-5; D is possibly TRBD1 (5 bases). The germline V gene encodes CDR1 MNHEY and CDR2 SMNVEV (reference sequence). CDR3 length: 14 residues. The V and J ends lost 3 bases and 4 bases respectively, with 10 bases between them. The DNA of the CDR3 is TGTGCCAGCAGTTTGCGGGCAGGGAATCAGCCCCAGCATTTT. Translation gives CASSLRAGNQPQHF.

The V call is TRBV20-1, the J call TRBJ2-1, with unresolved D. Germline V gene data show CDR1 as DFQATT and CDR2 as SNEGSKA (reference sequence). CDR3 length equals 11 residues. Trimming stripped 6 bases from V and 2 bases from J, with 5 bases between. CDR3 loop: CSAIPYNEQFF. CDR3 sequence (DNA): TGCAGTGCCATTCCCTACAATGAGCAGTTCTTC.

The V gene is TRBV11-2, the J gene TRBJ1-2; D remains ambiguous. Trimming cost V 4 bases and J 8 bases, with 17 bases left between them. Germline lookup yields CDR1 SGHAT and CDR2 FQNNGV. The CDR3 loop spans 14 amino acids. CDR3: CASSSAGLGWGYTF. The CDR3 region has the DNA TGTGCCAGCAGCTCCGCGGGGTTGGGGTGGGGCTACACCTTC.

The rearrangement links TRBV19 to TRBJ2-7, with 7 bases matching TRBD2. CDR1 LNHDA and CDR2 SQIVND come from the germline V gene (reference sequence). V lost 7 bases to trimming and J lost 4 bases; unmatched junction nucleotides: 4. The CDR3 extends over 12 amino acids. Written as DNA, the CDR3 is TGTGCCAGTACGGCTAGCGGTTACGAGCAGTACTTC. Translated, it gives CASTASGYEQYF.

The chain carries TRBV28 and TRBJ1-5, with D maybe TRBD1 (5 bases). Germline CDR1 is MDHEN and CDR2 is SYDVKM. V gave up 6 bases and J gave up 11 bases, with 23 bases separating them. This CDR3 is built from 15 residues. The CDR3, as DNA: TGTGCCAGCAGCCGGGACCGACCCACAAACATAGCCCAGCATTTT. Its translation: CASSRDRPTNIAQHF.

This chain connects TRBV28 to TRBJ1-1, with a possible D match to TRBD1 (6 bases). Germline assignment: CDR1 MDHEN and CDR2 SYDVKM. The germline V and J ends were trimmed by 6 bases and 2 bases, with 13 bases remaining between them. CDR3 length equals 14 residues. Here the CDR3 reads CASSLDSPNTEAFF. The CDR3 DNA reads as TGTGCCAGCAGCCTGGACAGCCCTAACACTGAAGCTTTCTTT.

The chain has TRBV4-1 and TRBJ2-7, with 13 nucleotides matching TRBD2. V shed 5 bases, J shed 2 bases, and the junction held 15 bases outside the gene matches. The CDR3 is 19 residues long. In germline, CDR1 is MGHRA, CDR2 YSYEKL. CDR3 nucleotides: TGCGCCAGCAGCGCCCGGCGGGAACTAGCGGGAGGGCCCACCTACGAGCAGTACTTC. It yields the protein CASSARRELAGGPTYEQYF.

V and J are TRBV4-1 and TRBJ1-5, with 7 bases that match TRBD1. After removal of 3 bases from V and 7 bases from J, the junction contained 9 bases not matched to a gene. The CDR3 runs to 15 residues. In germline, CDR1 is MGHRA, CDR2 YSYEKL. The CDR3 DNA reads TGCGCCAGCAGCCACTTTTTGGGACAGCAACAGCCCCAGCATTTT. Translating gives CASSHFLGQQQPQHF.

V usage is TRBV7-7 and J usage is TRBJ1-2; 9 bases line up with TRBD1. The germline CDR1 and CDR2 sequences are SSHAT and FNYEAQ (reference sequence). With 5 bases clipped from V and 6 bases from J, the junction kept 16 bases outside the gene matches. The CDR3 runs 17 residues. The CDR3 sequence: CASSPRTGAPQENGYTF. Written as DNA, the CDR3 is TGTGCCAGCAGCCCCCGGACAGGGGCCCCCCAAGAAAATGGCTACACCTTC.

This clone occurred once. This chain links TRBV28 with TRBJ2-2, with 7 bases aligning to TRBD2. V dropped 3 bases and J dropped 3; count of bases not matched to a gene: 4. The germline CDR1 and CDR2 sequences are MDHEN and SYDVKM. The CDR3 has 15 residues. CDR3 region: CASSLRLADTGELFF. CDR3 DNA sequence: TGTGCCAGCAGTTTGCGCCTAGCGGACACCGGGGAGCTGTTTTTT.

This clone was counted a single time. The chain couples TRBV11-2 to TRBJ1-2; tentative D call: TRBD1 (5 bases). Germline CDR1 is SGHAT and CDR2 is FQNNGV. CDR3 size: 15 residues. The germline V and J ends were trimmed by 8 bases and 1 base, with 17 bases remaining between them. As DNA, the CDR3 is TGTGCCAGCCGAATCTCAGGGAAGTTTAACTATGGCTACACCTTC. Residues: CASRISGKFNYGYTF. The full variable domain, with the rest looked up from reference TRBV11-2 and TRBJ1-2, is EAGVAQSPRYKIIEKRQSVAFWCNPISGHATLYWYQQILGQGPKLLIQFQNNGVVDDSQLPKDRFSAERLKGVDSTLKIQPAKLEDSAVYLCASRISGKFNYGYTFGSGTRLTVV.

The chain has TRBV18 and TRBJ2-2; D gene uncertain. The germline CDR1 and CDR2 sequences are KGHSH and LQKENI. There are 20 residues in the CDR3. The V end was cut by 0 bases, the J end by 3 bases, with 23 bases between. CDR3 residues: CASSPPESGEESQDTGELFF. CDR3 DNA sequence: TGTGCCAGCTCACCACCCGAGTCGGGTGAAGAGTCCCAGGACACCGGGGAGCTGTTTTTT.

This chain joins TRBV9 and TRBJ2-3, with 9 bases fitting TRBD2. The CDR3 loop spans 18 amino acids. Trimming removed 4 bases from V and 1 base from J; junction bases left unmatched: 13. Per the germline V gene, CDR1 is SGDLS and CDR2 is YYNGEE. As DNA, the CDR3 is TGTGCCAGCAGCCCTCGAACTGGGACTAGCCGGCGCACAGATACGCAGTATTTT. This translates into CASSPRTGTSRRTDTQYF.

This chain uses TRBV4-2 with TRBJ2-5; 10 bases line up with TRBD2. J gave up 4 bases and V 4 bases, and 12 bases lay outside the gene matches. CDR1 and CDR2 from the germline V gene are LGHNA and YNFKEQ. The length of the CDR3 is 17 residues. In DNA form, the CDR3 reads TGTGCCAGCAGCCCAACGCGGGAGCGGGAGGGCGGAGAGACCCAGTACTTC. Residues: CASSPTREREGGETQYF.

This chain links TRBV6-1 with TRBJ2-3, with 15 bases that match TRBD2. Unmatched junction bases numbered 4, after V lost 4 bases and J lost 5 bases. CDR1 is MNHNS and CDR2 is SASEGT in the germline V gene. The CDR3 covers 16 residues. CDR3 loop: CASSAGLAGGRDTQYF. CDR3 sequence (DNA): TGTGCCAGCAGTGCCGGACTAGCGGGAGGGAGAGATACGCAGTATTTT.

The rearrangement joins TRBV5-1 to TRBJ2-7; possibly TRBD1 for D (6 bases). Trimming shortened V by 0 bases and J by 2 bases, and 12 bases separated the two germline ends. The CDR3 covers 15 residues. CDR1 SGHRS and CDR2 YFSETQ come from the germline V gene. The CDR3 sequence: CASSLGRGHTYEQYF. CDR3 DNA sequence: TGCGCCAGCAGCTTGGGCAGGGGCCACACCTACGAGCAGTACTTC.

The CDR3 DNA follows: TGTGCCTGGAGTGTAAAACAGGGGTGGTCACCCCTCCACTTT. Translation: CAWSVKQGWSPLHF. The chain joins TRBV30 to TRBJ1-6, with 7 bases identical to TRBD1. Per the germline V gene, CDR1 is GTSNPN and CDR2 is SVGIG (reference sequence). V lost 0 bases to trimming and J lost 10 bases; unmatched junction nucleotides: 6. The CDR3 totals 14 residues.

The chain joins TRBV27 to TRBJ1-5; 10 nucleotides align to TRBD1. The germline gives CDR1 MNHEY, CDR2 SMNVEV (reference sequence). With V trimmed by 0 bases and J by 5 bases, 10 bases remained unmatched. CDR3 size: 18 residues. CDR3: CASSLSISTGGSDQPQHF. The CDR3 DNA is TGTGCCAGCAGTTTATCCATTTCGACAGGGGGCTCTGATCAGCCCCAGCATTTT.

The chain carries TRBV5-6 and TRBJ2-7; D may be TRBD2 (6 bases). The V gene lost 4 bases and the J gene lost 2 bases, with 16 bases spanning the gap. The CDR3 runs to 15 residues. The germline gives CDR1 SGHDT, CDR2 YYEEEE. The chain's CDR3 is CASSATSGFPYEQYF. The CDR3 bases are TGTGCCAGCAGCGCTACCAGCGGGTTCCCCTACGAGCAGTACTTC.

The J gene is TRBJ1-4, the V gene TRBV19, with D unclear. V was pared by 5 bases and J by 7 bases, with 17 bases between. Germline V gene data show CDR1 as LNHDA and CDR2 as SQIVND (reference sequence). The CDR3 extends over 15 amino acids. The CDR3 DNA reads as TGTGCCAGTAGTCCTACCCCGGGGAGGATTGAAAAACTGTTTTTT. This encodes CASSPTPGRIEKLFF.

Here the CDR3 reads CASSPPAKRTYNEQFF. CDR3 DNA sequence: TGTGCCAGCAGCCCCCCCGCAAAGCGGACCTACAATGAGCAGTTCTTC. The chain is built from TRBV7-2 and TRBJ2-1; possibly TRBD2 for D (5 bases). The ends were cut back, 5 bases at V and 2 bases at J, with 16 bases in the middle. CDR3 length equals 16 residues. Germline V gene lookup returns CDR1 SGHTA and CDR2 FQGNSA.